These 11 T cell receptor beta chains were all obtained from the same sample, sequenced in a study of shared clonotypes between healthy human individuals. Generated by immunoSEQ multiplex PCR, the TCRdb table keeps only in-frame clones and is missing some. The sample lists about 730,000 clones; 72% were seen once. The source material was memory CD4+ T cells sorted from blood. Subset noted: CD45RA-negative fraction. Receptor source: a woman in her 30s in good health.

This clone has only a few counts. The same CDR3 also results from other DNA sequences found in this sample. The CDR3 protein is CASSYRGRTNEKLFF. The CDR3 DNA reads as TGTGCCAGCAGTTACCGGGGTAGGACTAATGAAAAACTGTTTTTT. The chain is built from TRBV6-5 and TRBJ1-4, with no clear D. This CDR3 comprises 15 residues. V was pared by 2 bases and J by 2 bases, with 9 bases between. Looked up from germline, CDR1 is MNHEY and CDR2 is SVGAGI.

This chain connects TRBV6-1 to TRBJ2-7; 8 positions agree with TRBD1. The V segment lost 3 bases and the J segment 4 bases; nucleotides outside the gene matches: 14. This CDR3 is 17 amino acids long. CDR1 MNHNS and CDR2 SASEGT come from the germline V gene. The CDR3 nucleotides read TGTGCCAGCAGTGACCCGGCCGACAGGGGCGGTTTATACGAGCAGTACTTC. Translating gives CASSDPADRGGLYEQYF.

The chain links TRBV4-3 to TRBJ1-1, with D unresolved. The ends were cut back, 1 base at V and 5 bases at J, with 8 bases in the middle. CDR3 length: 13 residues. Germline V gives CDR1 LGHNA, CDR2 YSLEER. The CDR3 here is CASSQVEATEAFF. Here the CDR3 DNA reads TGCGCCAGCAGCCAAGTAGAAGCGACTGAAGCTTTCTTT.

This clone occurred once. With a far larger clone one base away, a read error is the likely cause. The chain is built from TRBV2 and TRBJ1-3, with D possibly being TRBD1 (6 bases). CDR1 and CDR2 from the germline V gene are SNHLY and FYNNEI. The CDR3 runs to 17 residues. The DNA for the CDR3 is TGTGTCAGCAGTGAGGGGGTTTTCCCTCTTTCTGGAAACACCATATATTTT. This encodes CVSSEGVFPLSGNTIYF.

This clone was recorded once. This sample includes further DNA sequences coding for the same CDR3. This chain links TRBV11-2 with TRBJ1-5, with D possibly being TRBD1 (6 bases). V was cut by 3 bases and J by 1 base, with 13 bases left in between. CDR1 SGHAT and CDR2 FQNNGV come from the germline V gene. CDR3 length: 16 residues. CDR3 nucleotides: TGTGCCAGCAGCTTCCGAGGGGGAGGGAGCAATCAGCCCCAGCATTTT. Translation gives CASSFRGGGSNQPQHF.

The CDR3 bases are TGTGCCAGCAGACAAACAGCAAATCCTAATGAAAAACTGTTTTTT. Translation gives CASRQTANPNEKLFF. The chain joins TRBV27 to TRBJ1-4; D gene unclear. This CDR3 region has 15 residues. Germline values: CDR1 MNHEY, CDR2 SMNVEV (reference sequence). V was cut by 6 bases and J by 3 bases, with 14 bases left in between.

This sequence joins TRBV28 and TRBJ2-3; 7 bases are a match to TRBD2. J gave up 4 bases and V 7 bases, and 11 bases lay outside the gene matches. Germline lookup yields CDR1 MDHEN and CDR2 SYDVKM. There are 15 residues in the CDR3. CDR3 DNA sequence: TGTGCCAGCAACCGCGGGGGAGGGCCGGCAGATACGCAGTATTTT. It encodes CASNRGGGPADTQYF.

The chain couples TRBV14 to TRBJ1-5; 9 bases match TRBD1. Trimming cost V 5 bases and J 2 bases; bases outside gene matches: 7. The length of the CDR3 is 16 residues. Per germline, CDR1 SGHDN and CDR2 FVKESK. The CDR3: CASSTTGGRCNQPQHF. The CDR3 nucleotides are TGTGCCAGCAGCACCACAGGGGGCCGATGCAATCAGCCCCAGCATTTT.

V usage is TRBV6-1 and J usage is TRBJ1-1; a possible D gene is TRBD1 (6 bases). The germline V and J ends were trimmed by 5 bases and 2 bases, with 12 bases remaining between them. This CDR3 is 14 amino acids long. The germline gives CDR1 MNHNS, CDR2 SASEGT. Here the CDR3 reads CASSFRQENTEAFF. The CDR3 DNA reads as TGTGCCAGCAGTTTCCGACAGGAAAACACTGAAGCTTTCTTT.

V is TRBV19 and J is TRBJ2-3; unclear D gene. This CDR3 is built from 14 residues. Trimming pared 3 bases from V and 2 bases from J, leaving 9 bases between. Looked up from germline, CDR1 is LNHDA and CDR2 is SQIVND (reference sequence). CDR3 loop: CASSILVFTDTQYF. CDR3 nucleotides: TGTGCCAGTAGTATTCTGGTCTTCACAGATACGCAGTATTTT.

The chain carries TRBV18 and TRBJ1-5; D gene unclear. The CDR3 totals 16 residues. From germline, CDR1 is KGHSH and CDR2 LQKENI. V lost 2 bases, J lost 1 base, and 12 bases lay in between. CDR3 protein: CASSPNPPQSNQPQHF. CDR3 nucleotides: TGTGCCAGCTCACCAAACCCTCCCCAGAGCAATCAGCCCCAGCATTTT. Together with reference TRBV18 and TRBJ1-5, the CDR3 gives the full variable domain: NAGVMQNPRHLVRRRGQEARLRCSPMKGHSHVYWYRQLPEEGLKFMVYLQKENIIDESGMPKERFSAEFPKEGPSILRIQQVVRGDSAAYFCASSPNPPQSNQPQHFGDGTRLSIL.